A single sample gave rise to the 12 T cell receptor beta chains below, sequenced in a study of T-cell memory formation after mild COVID-19 (dated by TCRdb to the early 2020s). Library construction relied on 5' RACE. Reads for this sample came from an Illumina NovaSeq 6000. TCRdb reran the public reads through fastp at Q25 and MiXCR, keeping productive beta chains. Rows are unified per CDR3 protein, each entry keeping the most common DNA and genes. The sample profile shows 200,000 to 300,000 distinct CDR3 sequences; around 15% of them were found once. Of the sample, roughly 21% falls within the top ten clones. Input material: PBMCs or a T cell subset sorted from them (not recorded which). These receptors were taken from a man between 18 and 35 years old who had mild COVID-19 (a few samples of this study predate the infection). The sample titles of this study are shuffled in the database, so cell type and time point are left out; the donor was told from shared clones.

The V call is TRBV20-1, the J call TRBJ2-7; 8 bases are shared with TRBD1. The CDR3 is made up of 14 amino acids. Per the germline V gene, CDR1 is DFQATT and CDR2 is SNEGSKA (reference sequence). Trimming cost V 3 bases and J 3 bases; bases outside gene matches: 7. CDR3 protein: CSASPDRGFYEQYF. In nucleotides, the CDR3 is TGCAGTGCTAGCCCCGACAGGGGATTCTACGAGCAGTACTTC.

This clonotype occurred a few times. The V gene is TRBV7-9, the J gene TRBJ2-7; no clear D gene. V lost 5 bases and J 3 bases, leaving 8 bases between the germline ends. This CDR3 spans 12 amino acids. Germline CDR1 is SEHNR and CDR2 is FQNEAQ (reference sequence). CDR3 region: CASSQAGYEQYV. The CDR3 nucleotides read TGTGCCAGCAGCCAGGCCGGCTACGAGCAGTACGTC.

This clonotype has just a few counts. The chain employs TRBV9 and TRBJ1-2; 7 bases agree with TRBD1. Unmatched junction bases numbered 8, after V lost 4 bases and J lost 8 bases. In germline, CDR1 is SGDLS, CDR2 YYNGEE. This CDR3 has 13 residues. CDR3 amino acids: CASSLGTAQGYTF. The DNA of the CDR3 is TGTGCCAGCAGCTTGGGGACAGCACAGGGCTACACCTTC. The full variable domain, rest sourced from reference TRBV9 and TRBJ1-2, is DSGVTQTPKHLITATGQRVTLRCSPRSGDLSVYWYQQSLDQGLQFLIQYYNGEERAKGNILERFSAQQFPDLHSELNLSSLELGDSALYFCASSLGTAQGYTFGSGTRLTVV.

The rearrangement joins TRBV6-1 to TRBJ2-2; a weak D match, TRBD1 (5 bases). The germline V gene has CDR1 MNHNS and CDR2 SASEGT. The ends were cut back, 5 bases at V and 5 bases at J, with 12 bases in the middle. The CDR3 has 14 residues. CDR3 nucleotide sequence: TGTGCCAGCAGTCAAAACAGGTTTACCGGGGAGCTGTTTTTT. Protein: CASSQNRFTGELFF.

The chain recombines TRBV11-2 with TRBJ2-1, with a weak D call TRBD2 (5 bases). CDR1 SGHAT and CDR2 FQNNGV come from the germline V gene. The CDR3 is 14 residues long. Trimming pared 3 bases from V and 5 bases from J, leaving 11 bases between. CDR3 loop: CASSLSDYHNEQFF. CDR3 in DNA: TGTGCCAGCAGCTTGTCTGACTATCACAATGAGCAGTTCTTC.

The rearrangement uses TRBV9 and TRBJ2-3; 8 bases are shared with TRBD2. CDR1 and CDR2 (germline): SGDLS, YYNGEE. V was clipped by 0 bases and J by 5 bases; unmatched bases: 5. The CDR3 is made up of 15 amino acids. CDR3 nucleotides: TGTGCCAGCAGCGTAGGGACTAGCCATGAAGATACGCAGTATTTT. Protein: CASSVGTSHEDTQYF.

The rearrangement joins TRBV24-1 to TRBJ2-1; the D gene is possibly TRBD1 (6 bases). Germline V gives CDR1 KGHDR, CDR2 SFDVKD. V was cut by 3 bases and J by 4 bases, with 12 bases left in between. This CDR3 contains 15 residues. DNA for the CDR3: TGTGCCACCAGTGATCCCAGGGGTAGATACAATGAGCAGTTCTTC. Amino acids: CATSDPRGRYNEQFF.

The gene calls are TRBV6-5 and TRBJ2-3, with D perhaps TRBD2 (7 bases). V gave up 0 bases and J gave up 6 bases, with 13 bases separating them. The CDR3 is 15 amino acids. Germline V gene lookup returns CDR1 MNHEY and CDR2 SVGAGI. The CDR3 sequence is CASSYSGGAWDTQYF. The CDR3 nucleotides read TGTGCCAGCAGTTACTCGGGGGGGGCCTGGGATACGCAGTATTTT.

The V call is TRBV4-1, the J call TRBJ2-7, with D unclear. Germline CDR1 reads MGHRA; CDR2 reads YSYEKL. V was trimmed by 3 bases and J by 2 bases, leaving 11 bases between them. The CDR3 length is 14 residues. CDR3 DNA sequence: TGCGCCAGCAGCCAGGTGAGGTCAACCTACGAGCAGTACTTC. Protein: CASSQVRSTYEQYF.

In this sample, this clonotype turned up many times. The V and J genes are TRBV5-1 and TRBJ2-1; possible D gene TRBD2, 5 bases. This CDR3 comprises 14 residues. CDR1 and CDR2 from the germline V gene are SGHRS and YFSETQ. Trimming shortened V by 0 bases and J by 4 bases, and 8 bases separated the two germline ends. The CDR3, as DNA: TGCGCCAGCAGCTTGGGAGGGTCTTACAATGAGCAGTTCTTC. It specifies CASSLGGSYNEQFF.

The rearrangement links TRBV2 to TRBJ2-3; D call uncertain. The germline gives CDR1 SNHLY, CDR2 FYNNEI. This CDR3 comprises 14 residues. V was trimmed by 8 bases and J by 2 bases, leaving 14 bases between them. CDR3: CASQTHRSTDTQYF. The CDR3 region has the DNA TGTGCCAGCCAGACCCACCGGTCCACAGATACGCAGTATTTT.

In this sample, this clonotype turned up many times. The genes are TRBV7-2 and TRBJ2-7, with no clear D. The CDR3 sequence is 16 residues long. Germline-derived CDR1 and CDR2 are SGHTA and FQGNSA. The germline V and J ends were trimmed by 1 base and 0 bases, with 13 bases remaining between them. CDR3: CASSLDSDASSYEQYF. CDR3 nucleotides: TGTGCCAGCAGCTTAGATTCGGACGCGAGCTCCTACGAGCAGTACTTC. Variable domain in full (rest from reference TRBV7-2 and TRBJ2-7): GAGVSQSPSNKVTEKGKDVELRCDPISGHTALYWYRQSLGQGLEFLIYFQGNSAPDKSGLPSDRFSAERTGGSVSTLTIQRTQQEDSAVYLCASSLDSDASSYEQYFGPGTRLTVT.